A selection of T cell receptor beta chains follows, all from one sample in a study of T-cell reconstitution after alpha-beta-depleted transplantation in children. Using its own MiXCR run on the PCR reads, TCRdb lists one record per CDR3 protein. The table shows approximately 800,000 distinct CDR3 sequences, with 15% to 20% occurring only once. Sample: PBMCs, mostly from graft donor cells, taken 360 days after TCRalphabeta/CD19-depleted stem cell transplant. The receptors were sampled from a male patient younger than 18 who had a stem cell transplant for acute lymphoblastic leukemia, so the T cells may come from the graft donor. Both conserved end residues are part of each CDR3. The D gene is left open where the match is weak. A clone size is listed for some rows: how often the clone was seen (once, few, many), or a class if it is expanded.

CASSSGESSYNEQFF,TGCGCCAGCAGCTCAGGAGAAAGCTCCTACAATGAGCAGTTCTTC,TRBJ2-1,few,-,TRBV5-1
CATSVRGSSYNEQFF,TGTGCCACCAGCGTGAGGGGGAGCTCCTACAATGAGCAGTTCTTC,TRBJ2-1,few,-,TRBV24-1
CASIGQGRSGELFF,TGTGCCAGCATCGGACAGGGGAGGTCCGGGGAGCTGTTTTTT,TRBJ2-2,many,TRBD1,TRBV12-3/TRBV12-4
CASSAGSSGELFF,TGTGCCAGCAGCGCCGGATCTTCGGGGGAGCTGTTTTTT,TRBJ2-2,many,-,TRBV9
CASSQGLLPNEQFF,TGTGCCAGCAGCCAAGGCCTCCTTCCTAATGAGCAGTTCTTC,TRBJ2-1,few,-,TRBV4-2
CASSVGIPSYEQYF,TGTGCCAGCAGCGTAGGCATTCCTTCCTACGAGCAGTACTTC,TRBJ2-7,-,-,TRBV9
CASRSTVIPYEQYF,TGTGCCAGCAGGAGTACAGTCATTCCCTACGAGCAGTACTTC,TRBJ2-7,few,-,TRBV27
CASSLRESPYNEQFF,TGTGCCAGCAGCTTGCGCGAGAGCCCCTACAATGAGCAGTTCTTC,TRBJ2-1,-,-,TRBV11-2
CASSQSGSGSTYNEQFF,TGCGCCAGCAGCCAATCGGGTAGCGGGAGTACTTACAATGAGCAGTTCTTC,TRBJ2-1,few,TRBD2,TRBV4-1
CASSLARWTSGTYEQYF,TGTGCCAGCAGCTTAGCCCGTTGGACTAGCGGTACCTACGAGCAGTACTTC,TRBJ2-7,few,TRBD2,TRBV7-9
CASSLAAPFAWF,TGTGCCAGCAGTTTAGCGGCCCCCTTCGCCTGGTTC,TRBJ2-7,few,-,TRBV12-3/TRBV12-4
CASSVGLADFQFF,TGTGCCAGCAGCGTAGGTCTAGCGGACTTCCAGTTCTTC,TRBJ2-1,-,TRBD2,TRBV9
CASSPLTGAGETQYF,TGTGCCAGCTCACCACTGACAGGAGCGGGGGAGACCCAGTACTTC,TRBJ2-5,-,-,TRBV18
CATSDLEIPAGPNTGELFF,TGTGCCACCAGTGATTTAGAGATCCCAGCGGGACCGAACACCGGGGAGCTGTTTTTT,TRBJ2-2,few,TRBD2,TRBV24-1
CASSLGRQNTGELFF,TGCGCCAGCAGCTTGGGGCGGCAAAACACCGGGGAGCTGTTTTTT,TRBJ2-2,-,-,TRBV5-1
CASSQSFSGFYADTQYF,TGCGCCAGCAGCCAATCTTTTAGCGGGTTTTATGCAGATACGCAGTATTTT,TRBJ2-3,few,TRBD2,TRBV4-1
CSVPARSYNEQFF,TGCAGCGTTCCGGCACGCTCCTACAATGAGCAGTTCTTC,TRBJ2-1,many,-,TRBV29-1
CASSPLAGGIYNEQFF,TGTGCCAGCAGTCCCTTAGCGGGAGGGATATACAATGAGCAGTTCTTC,TRBJ2-1,many,TRBD2,TRBV12-3/TRBV12-4
CASSVVGGLGDEQYF,TGTGCCAGCAGCGTAGTCGGGGGCTTGGGGGACGAGCAGTACTTC,TRBJ2-7,-,-,TRBV9
CASSQQVSGGQGLLEQYF,TGCGCCAGCAGCCAACAGGTTTCCGGGGGACAGGGTCTCCTCGAGCAGTACTTC,TRBJ2-7,-,TRBD1,TRBV4-1
CATSDSQGRYSYNEQFF,TGTGCCACCAGTGATTCACAGGGGCGATACTCCTACAATGAGCAGTTCTTC,TRBJ2-1,-,TRBD1,TRBV24-1
CASRRTSGVTDTQYF,TGTGCCAGCAGACGTACTAGCGGGGTCACAGATACGCAGTATTTT,TRBJ2-3,few,TRBD2,TRBV12-3/TRBV12-4
CSVEDRYRNYEQYF,TGCAGCGTTGAAGATCGGTACAGAAACTACGAGCAGTACTTC,TRBJ2-7,-,-,TRBV29-1
CASSQGELSIQYF,TGCGCCAGCAGCCAAGGGGAACTTAGCATTCAGTACTTC,TRBJ2-4,few,-,TRBV4-1
CASSQVGLAGGYNEQFF,TGCGCCAGCAGCCAAGTGGGACTAGCGGGAGGTTACAATGAGCAGTTCTTC,TRBJ2-1,-,TRBD2,TRBV4-1
CAWSNDRDEQYF,TGTGCCTGGAGCAACGACAGGGACGAGCAGTACTTC,TRBJ2-7,-,TRBD1,TRBV30
CSVEPWGQGGYGYTF,TGCAGCGTTGAACCGTGGGGGCAGGGCGGCTATGGCTACACCTTC,TRBJ1-2,few,-,TRBV29-1
CASSWIRVPENTGELFF,TGTGCCAGCAGTTGGATCCGGGTACCAGAGAACACCGGGGAGCTGTTTTTT,TRBJ2-2,few,-,TRBV6-5
CASSGSDRLNTEAFF,TGTGCCAGCAGCGGATCGGACAGGTTGAACACTGAAGCTTTCTTT,TRBJ1-1,few,TRBD1,TRBV9
CASSRPGLAAFEYF,TGTGCCAGCAGCCGTCCGGGACTAGCGGCATTTGAGTACTTC,TRBJ2-5,many,TRBD2,TRBV11-2
CATTDRIIYNSPLHF,TGTGCCACCACGGACAGGATAATCTATAATTCACCCCTCCACTTT,TRBJ1-6,-,TRBD1,TRBV27
CASSLPRTGDYGYTF,TGTGCCAGCAGCTTACCAAGGACAGGGGACTATGGCTACACCTTC,TRBJ1-2,many,TRBD1,TRBV7-9
CASSPLDRQFF,TGTGCCAGCAGCCCCTTGGACAGGCAGTTCTTC,TRBJ2-1,-,-,TRBV7-9
CSALPGLATQYF,TGCAGCGCCCTTCCGGGACTAGCGACCCAGTACTTC,TRBJ2-5,-,TRBD2,TRBV29-1
CAISEQAEQYF,TGTGCCATCAGTGAGCAGGCCGAGCAGTACTTC,TRBJ2-7,few,-,TRBV10-3
CASSYLPTGGNEQFF,TGTGCCAGCAGCTATCTCCCGACAGGGGGCAATGAGCAGTTCTTC,TRBJ2-1,-,TRBD1,TRBV5-6